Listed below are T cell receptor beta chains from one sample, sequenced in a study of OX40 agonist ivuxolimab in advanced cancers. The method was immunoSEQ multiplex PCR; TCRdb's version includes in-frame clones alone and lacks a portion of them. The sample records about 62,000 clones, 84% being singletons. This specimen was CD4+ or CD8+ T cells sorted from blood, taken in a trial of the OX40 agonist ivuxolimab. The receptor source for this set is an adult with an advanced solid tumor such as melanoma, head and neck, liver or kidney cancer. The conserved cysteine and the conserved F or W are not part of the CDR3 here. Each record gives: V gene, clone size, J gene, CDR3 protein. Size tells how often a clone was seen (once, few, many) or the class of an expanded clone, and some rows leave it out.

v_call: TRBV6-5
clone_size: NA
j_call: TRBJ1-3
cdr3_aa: ASSTPRRSGNTIY

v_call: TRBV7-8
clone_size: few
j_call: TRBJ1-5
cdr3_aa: ASSPGQGSNQPQH

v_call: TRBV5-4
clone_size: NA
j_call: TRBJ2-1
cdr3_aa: ASSLAGLAGFNEQF

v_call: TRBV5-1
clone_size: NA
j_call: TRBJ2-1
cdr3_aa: ASSLMVGPLNEQF

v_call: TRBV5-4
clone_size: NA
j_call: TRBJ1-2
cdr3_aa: ASSLVGQGVGGYT

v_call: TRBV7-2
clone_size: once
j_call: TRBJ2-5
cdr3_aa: ASSLRGPRETQY

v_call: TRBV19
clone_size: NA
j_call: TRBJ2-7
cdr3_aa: ASSFSGKNEQY

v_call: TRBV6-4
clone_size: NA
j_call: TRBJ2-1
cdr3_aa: ASSDDGRAPHEQF

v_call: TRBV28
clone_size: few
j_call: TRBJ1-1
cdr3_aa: ASSRTGATQSLAEAF

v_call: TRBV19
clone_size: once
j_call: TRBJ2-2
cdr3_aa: ASKGVGSAGELF

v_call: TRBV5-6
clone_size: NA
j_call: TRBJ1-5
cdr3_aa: ASSDRGVNSNQPQH